The source of this TCR beta chain is a study of blood T cell repertoires in COVID-19. Study at large: Acute and convalescent COVID-19 samples came from the United States, Italy and Spain.

Source study methods: The assay estimated nucleated cells by amplifying reference gene primers. The method was immunoSEQ multiplex PCR; TCRdb's version includes in-frame clones alone and lacks a portion of them. The DNA was the basis for D and trimming; V, J and clone size are from that table. The data contain 130,000 to 150,000 clones, approximately 80% of them singletons. Sequenced material: peripheral blood. The clonotype was recovered from a woman of 80 years or more in a cohort sampled during active or convalescent COVID-19.

DNA of the CDR3: TGTGCCAGCAGCTACCGACAGACCCAGAATGAAGCTTTCTTT. It codes for CASSYRQTQNEAFF. The V gene is TRBV6-5, the J gene TRBJ1-1, with D possibly TRBD1 on 5 matching bases. Between the trimmed V and J ends, which lost 6 bases and 7 bases, there was a span of 18 bases. The germline V gene has CDR1 MNHEY and CDR2 SVGAGI. This CDR3 is built from 14 residues.